This entry lists 12 T cell receptor beta chains sequenced from one sample in a study of cytomegalovirus exposure and HLA in healthy donors. PCR amplification relied on 60 Vbeta primers (plus 13 Jbeta primers). This table comes from immunoSEQ multiplex PCR, and its TCRdb copy is limited to in-frame clones, with some not included. Here the sample spans fewer than 250,000 clones, 79% being singletons. The sequencing sample was made of PBMCs. These receptors all stem from a woman between 18 and 29 years old in good health and CMV-seronegative.

This chain uses TRBV4-1 with TRBJ2-1; TRBD1 agrees at 7 bases. The CDR3 consists of 16 residues. V was clipped by 2 bases and J by 0 bases; unmatched bases: 4. Germline V gene data show CDR1 as MGHRA and CDR2 as YSYEKL. CDR3 nucleotide sequence: TGCGCCAGCAGCCAACGACAGGGAAGCTCCTACAATGAGCAGTTCTTC. Its protein is CASSQRQGSSYNEQFF.

There are a few counts of this clone. The chain has TRBV23-1 and TRBJ2-4, with D perhaps TRBD2 (5 bases). TRBV23-1 falls under the ORF class, with uncertain function. CDR3 length: 13 residues. Trimming removed 8 bases from V and 8 bases from J, with 16 bases in between. CDR3 in DNA: TGCGCCAGCCCTCACCCGAGGGTGGACATTCAGTACTTC. It translates to CASPHPRVDIQYF.

V is TRBV2 and J is TRBJ1-5; TRBD1 might be the D (5 bases). Germline loops: CDR1 SNHLY, CDR2 FYNNEI. This CDR3 is 14 amino acids long. With 7 bases removed from V and 5 bases from J, the gap between germline ends came to 15 bases. The CDR3 DNA sequence: TGTGCCAGCATCGGGGGGACCCGGGATCAGCCCCAGCATTTT. The encoded protein is CASIGGTRDQPQHF.

Regarding this clone: Other nucleotide sequences in the sample specify the same CDR3. V and J are TRBV5-1 and TRBJ1-4, with D possibly TRBD1 on 6 matching bases. Trimming removed 2 bases from V and 4 bases from J, with 12 bases in between. This CDR3 spans 15 amino acids. Germline V gene sequence: CDR1 SGHRS, CDR2 YFSETQ. The CDR3 DNA is TGCGCCAGCAGCTTAGCGGCAGGGGATAATGAAAAACTGTTTTTT. Residues: CASSLAAGDNEKLFF. Using reference TRBV5-1 and TRBJ1-4 for the parts outside the CDR3, the full variable domain is KAGVTQTPRYLIKTRGQQVTLSCSPISGHRSVSWYQQTPGQGLQFLFEYFSETQRNKGNFPGRFSGRQFSNSRSEMNVSTLELGDSALYLCASSLAAGDNEKLFFGSGTQLSVL.

The chain has TRBV4-3 and TRBJ2-7; TRBD2 matches at 11 bases. The CDR3 length is 15 residues. Germline V lookup: CDR1 LGHNA, CDR2 YSLEER. The ends lost 0 bases at V and 4 bases at J; junction bases unmatched: 2. In DNA, the CDR3 is TGCGCCAGCAGCCAAGAACGGACTAGCGGGTACGAGCAGTACTTC. Translating it yields CASSQERTSGYEQYF.

In its sample, this clone was seen a few times. This chain uses TRBV19 with TRBJ2-7; D unresolved. The CDR3 has 14 residues. CDR1 is LNHDA and CDR2 is SQIVND in the germline V gene (reference sequence). V shed 5 bases and J shed 4 bases, with 15 bases lying between them. In nucleotides, the CDR3 is TGTGCCAGTAGTTTCTCATCTACTTCTTACGAGCAGTACTTC. This sequence encodes CASSFSSTSYEQYF.

The J gene is TRBJ2-7, the V gene TRBV27, with 7 bases that match TRBD1. CDR3 length equals 14 residues. Germline values: CDR1 MNHEY, CDR2 SMNVEV (reference sequence). Unmatched junction bases numbered 7, after V lost 4 bases and J lost 4 bases. This CDR3 reads CASSYEGRGYEQYF. The CDR3 DNA follows: TGTGCCAGCAGTTACGAGGGCAGGGGGTACGAGCAGTACTTC.

The rearrangement uses TRBV7-3 and TRBJ2-3, with TRBD1 matching 8 bases. V trimming: 2 bases; J trimming: 4 bases; junction bases outside the gene matches: 5. This CDR3 is built from 15 residues. Germline CDR1 reads SGHTA; CDR2 reads FQGTGA. CDR3 nucleotide sequence: TGTGCCAGCAGCTTACAGGGGGCTATTTCAGATACGCAGTATTTT. Its translation is CASSLQGAISDTQYF. The entire variable domain, with the rest obtained from reference TRBV7-3 and TRBJ2-3, is as follows: GAGVSQTPSNKVTEKGKYVELRCDPISGHTALYWYRQSLGQGPEFLIYFQGTGAADDSGLPNDRFFAVRPEGSVSTLKIQRTERGDSAVYLCASSLQGAISDTQYFGPGTRLTVL.

This chain uses TRBV11-2 with TRBJ1-1; D remains unclear. Trimming left V 1 base short and J 8 bases short, with 11 bases between. From germline, CDR1 is SGHAT and CDR2 FQNNGV. The CDR3 covers 13 residues. CDR3 protein: CASSLAGQPEAFF. The CDR3 DNA is TGTGCCAGCAGCTTAGCAGGTCAACCGGAAGCTTTCTTT.

The chain uses TRBV7-9 and TRBJ1-1, with D unresolved. The V gene's germline CDR1 is SEHNR and CDR2 FQNEAQ (reference sequence). V was clipped by 4 bases and J by 2 bases, with 11 bases between them. The CDR3 is 14 amino acids. The CDR3 nucleotides read TGTGCCAGCAGCTCCCAGACATATAACACTGAAGCTTTCTTT. Translating gives CASSSQTYNTEAFF.

The chain employs TRBV27 and TRBJ1-5, with D hard to call. Between the trimmed V and J ends, which lost 7 bases and 1 base, there was a span of 17 bases. The CDR3 has 16 residues. Germline CDR1 is MNHEY and CDR2 is SMNVEV (reference sequence). CDR3 DNA: TGTGCCAGCACATCGGTTGGGAGTGGGAGCAATCAGCCCCAGCATTTT. It is translated as CASTSVGSGSNQPQHF.

This chain connects TRBV30 to TRBJ1-1; 7 nucleotides agree with TRBD1. Trimming at V came to 1 base and at J to 2 bases, leaving 4 bases not matched to a gene. The CDR3 is made up of 14 amino acids. Per germline, CDR1 GTSNPN and CDR2 SVGIG (reference sequence). The CDR3 sequence: CAWSGPGGNTEAFF. The CDR3 DNA reads as TGTGCCTGGAGTGGGCCAGGGGGAAACACTGAAGCTTTCTTT.